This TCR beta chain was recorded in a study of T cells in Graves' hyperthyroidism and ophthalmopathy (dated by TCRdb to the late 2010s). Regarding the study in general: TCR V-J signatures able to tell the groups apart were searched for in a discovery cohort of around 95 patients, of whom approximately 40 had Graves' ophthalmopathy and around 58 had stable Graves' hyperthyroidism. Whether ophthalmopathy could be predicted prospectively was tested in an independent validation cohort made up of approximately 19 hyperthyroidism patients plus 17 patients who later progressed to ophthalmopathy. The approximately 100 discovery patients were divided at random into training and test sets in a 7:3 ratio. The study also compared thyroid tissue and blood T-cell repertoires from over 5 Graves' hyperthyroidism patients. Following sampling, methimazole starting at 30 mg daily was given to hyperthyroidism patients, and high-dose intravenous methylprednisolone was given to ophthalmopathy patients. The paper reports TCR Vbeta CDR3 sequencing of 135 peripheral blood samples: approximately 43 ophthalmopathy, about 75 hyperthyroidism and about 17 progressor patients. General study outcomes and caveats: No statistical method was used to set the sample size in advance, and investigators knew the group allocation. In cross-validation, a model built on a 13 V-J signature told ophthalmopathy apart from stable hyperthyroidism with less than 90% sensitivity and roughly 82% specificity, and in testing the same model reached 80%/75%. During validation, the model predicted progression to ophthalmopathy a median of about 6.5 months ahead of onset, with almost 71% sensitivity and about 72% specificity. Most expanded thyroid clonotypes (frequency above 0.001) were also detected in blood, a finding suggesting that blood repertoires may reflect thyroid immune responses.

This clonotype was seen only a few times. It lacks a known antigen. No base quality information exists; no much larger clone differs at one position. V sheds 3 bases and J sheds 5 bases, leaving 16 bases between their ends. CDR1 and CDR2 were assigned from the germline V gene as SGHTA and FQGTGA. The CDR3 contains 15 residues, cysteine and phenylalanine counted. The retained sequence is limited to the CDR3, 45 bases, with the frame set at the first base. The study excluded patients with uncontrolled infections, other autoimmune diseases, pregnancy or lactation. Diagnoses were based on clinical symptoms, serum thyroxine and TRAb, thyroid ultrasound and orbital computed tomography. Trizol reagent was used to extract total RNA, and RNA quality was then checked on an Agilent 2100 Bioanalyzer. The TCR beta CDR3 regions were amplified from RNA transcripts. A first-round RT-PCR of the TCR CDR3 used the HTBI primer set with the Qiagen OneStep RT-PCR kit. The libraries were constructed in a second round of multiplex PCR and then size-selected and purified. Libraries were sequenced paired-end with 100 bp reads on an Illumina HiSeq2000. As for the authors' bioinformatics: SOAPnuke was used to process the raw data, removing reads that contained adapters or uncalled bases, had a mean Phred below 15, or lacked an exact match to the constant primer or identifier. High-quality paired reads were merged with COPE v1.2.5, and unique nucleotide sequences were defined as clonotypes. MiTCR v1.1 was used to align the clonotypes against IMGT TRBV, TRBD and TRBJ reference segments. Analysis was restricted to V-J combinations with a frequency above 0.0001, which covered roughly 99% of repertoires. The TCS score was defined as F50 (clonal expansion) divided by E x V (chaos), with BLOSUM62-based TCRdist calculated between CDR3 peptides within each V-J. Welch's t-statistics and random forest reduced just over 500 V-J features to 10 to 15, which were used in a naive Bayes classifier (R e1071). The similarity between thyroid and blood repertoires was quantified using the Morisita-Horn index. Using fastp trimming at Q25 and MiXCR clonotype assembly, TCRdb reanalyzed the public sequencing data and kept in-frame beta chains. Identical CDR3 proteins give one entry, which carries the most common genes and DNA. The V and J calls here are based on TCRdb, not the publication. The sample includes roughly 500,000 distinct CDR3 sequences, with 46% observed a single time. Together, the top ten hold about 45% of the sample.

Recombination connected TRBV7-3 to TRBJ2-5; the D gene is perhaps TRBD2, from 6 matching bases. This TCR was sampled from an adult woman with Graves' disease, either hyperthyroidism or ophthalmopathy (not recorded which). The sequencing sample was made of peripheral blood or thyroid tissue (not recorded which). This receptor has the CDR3 CASSFSGGKGETQYF. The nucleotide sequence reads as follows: TGTGCCAGCAGCTTCTCCGGGGGAAAGGGGGAGACCCAGTACTTC.